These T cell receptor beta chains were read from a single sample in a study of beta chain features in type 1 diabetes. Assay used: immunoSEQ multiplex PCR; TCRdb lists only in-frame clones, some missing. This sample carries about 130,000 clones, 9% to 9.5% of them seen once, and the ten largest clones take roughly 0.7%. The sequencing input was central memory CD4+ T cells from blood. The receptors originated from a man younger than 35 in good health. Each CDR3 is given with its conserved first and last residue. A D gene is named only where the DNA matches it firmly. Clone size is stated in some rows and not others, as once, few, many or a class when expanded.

CDR3aa: CASSDIRGPTYEQYF
CDR3nt: TGTGCCAGCAGCGATATCAGGGGGCCTACCTACGAGCAGTACTTC
v_gene: TRBV9
abundance: few
j_gene: TRBJ2-7
d_gene: TRBD1

CDR3aa: CASSRDTSGDYGYTF
CDR3nt: TGTGCCAGCAGTAGGGACACCTCAGGGGATTATGGCTACACCTTC
v_gene: TRBV6-1
abundance: few
j_gene: TRBJ1-2
d_gene: NA

CDR3aa: CASSTELLAGVSETQYF
CDR3nt: TGTGCCAGCAGCACCGAGCTTCTTGCGGGGGTTTCAGAGACCCAGTACTTC
v_gene: TRBV5-6
abundance: NA
j_gene: TRBJ2-5
d_gene: TRBD2

CDR3aa: CASNLGTGLEKLFF
CDR3nt: TGTGCCAGCAATCTCGGGACAGGGCTAGAAAAACTGTTTTTT
v_gene: TRBV2
abundance: few
j_gene: TRBJ1-4
d_gene: TRBD1

CDR3aa: CASSSKQVLPYNEQFF
CDR3nt: TGTGCCAGCAGTTCCAAACAGGTACTACCCTACAATGAGCAGTTCTTC
v_gene: TRBV6-5
abundance: NA
j_gene: TRBJ2-1
d_gene: NA

CDR3aa: CASATSGGATGELFF
CDR3nt: TGTGCCAGCGCTACTAGCGGGGGGGCAACCGGGGAGCTGTTTTTT
v_gene: TRBV25-1
abundance: NA
j_gene: TRBJ2-2
d_gene: TRBD2

CDR3aa: CASAGDSNSHEQYF
CDR3nt: TGTGCCAGCGCCGGTGACAGTAATTCCCACGAGCAGTACTTC
v_gene: TRBV7-2
abundance: few
j_gene: TRBJ2-7
d_gene: NA

CDR3aa: CASSALDSRTGELFF
CDR3nt: TGTGCCAGCTCAGCCCTGGACAGCCGAACCGGGGAGCTGTTTTTT
v_gene: TRBV18
abundance: NA
j_gene: TRBJ2-2
d_gene: NA

CDR3aa: CASTSGGEPYGYTF
CDR3nt: TGTGCCAGTACCAGCGGAGGGGAGCCCTATGGCTACACCTTC
v_gene: TRBV19
abundance: NA
j_gene: TRBJ1-2
d_gene: NA

CDR3aa: CASSPSAGDSYNSPLHF
CDR3nt: TGTGCCAGCTCACCGTCGGCAGGGGACTCCTATAATTCACCCCTCCACTTT
v_gene: TRBV18
abundance: few
j_gene: TRBJ1-6
d_gene: NA

CDR3aa: CASSIPGEITEAFF
CDR3nt: TGTGCCAGCAGTATACCGGGAGAAATAACTGAAGCTTTCTTT
v_gene: TRBV6-5
abundance: few
j_gene: TRBJ1-1
d_gene: NA

CDR3aa: CASSQTSGGADYEQYF
CDR3nt: TGTGCCAGCAGCCAGACTAGCGGGGGGGCGGACTACGAGCAGTACTTC
v_gene: TRBV4-2
abundance: few
j_gene: TRBJ2-7
d_gene: TRBD2

CDR3aa: CASSTQGGEQYF
CDR3nt: TGCGCCAGCAGCACACAGGGGGGAGAGCAGTACTTC
v_gene: TRBV5-1
abundance: few
j_gene: TRBJ2-7
d_gene: TRBD1

CDR3aa: CASSFTSGGNIQYF
CDR3nt: TGTGCCAGCAGCTTCACTAGCGGGGGGAACATTCAGTACTTC
v_gene: TRBV5-4
abundance: NA
j_gene: TRBJ2-4
d_gene: TRBD2

CDR3aa: CASSSQGAGYTF
CDR3nt: TGTGCCAGCAGTTCACAGGGTGCTGGCTACACCTTC
v_gene: TRBV28
abundance: few
j_gene: TRBJ1-2
d_gene: NA

CDR3aa: CASSSGLAYPDTQYF
CDR3nt: TGTGCCAGCAGTTCAGGGCTAGCGTATCCAGATACGCAGTATTTT
v_gene: TRBV7-2
abundance: many
j_gene: TRBJ2-3
d_gene: NA

CDR3aa: CASSSGTVLHSPLHF
CDR3nt: TGTGCCAGTAGTAGCGGGACAGTACTCCACTCACCCCTCCACTTT
v_gene: TRBV19
abundance: few
j_gene: TRBJ1-6
d_gene: TRBD1

CDR3aa: CASSQEWRANEKLFF
CDR3nt: TGTGCCAGCAGCCAAGAATGGAGGGCTAATGAAAAACTGTTTTTT
v_gene: TRBV5-4
abundance: NA
j_gene: TRBJ1-4
d_gene: NA

CDR3aa: CASSPTTGAPNYGYTF
CDR3nt: TGTGCCAGCAGCCCTACTACAGGGGCGCCAAACTATGGCTACACCTTC
v_gene: TRBV7-9
abundance: few
j_gene: TRBJ1-2
d_gene: TRBD1

CDR3aa: CASSSQVNNEQFF
CDR3nt: TGTGCCAGCAGCTCTCAGGTAAACAATGAGCAGTTCTTC
v_gene: TRBV7-3
abundance: many
j_gene: TRBJ2-1
d_gene: NA

CDR3aa: CASRRAGGTGELFF
CDR3nt: TGTGCCAGCAGAAGGGCAGGGGGCACCGGGGAGCTGTTTTTT
v_gene: TRBV9
abundance: few
j_gene: TRBJ2-2
d_gene: TRBD1

CDR3aa: CASSSQNTGELFF
CDR3nt: TGTGCCAGCAGCTCCCAGAACACCGGGGAGCTGTTTTTT
v_gene: TRBV4-2
abundance: many
j_gene: TRBJ2-2
d_gene: NA

CDR3aa: CASSLLNRRRVGNEQFF
CDR3nt: TGTGCCAGCAGTCTGCTTAACAGGAGAAGGGTGGGAAATGAGCAGTTCTTC
v_gene: TRBV5-6
abundance: NA
j_gene: TRBJ2-1
d_gene: NA

CDR3aa: CASSSYINTDTQYF
CDR3nt: TGTGCCAGCAGTTCGTACATAAACACAGATACGCAGTATTTT
v_gene: TRBV27
abundance: few
j_gene: TRBJ2-3
d_gene: NA

CDR3aa: CSARQQGAPYF
CDR3nt: TGCAGTGCTAGACAGCAGGGGGCGCCGTACTTC
v_gene: TRBV20-1
abundance: few
j_gene: TRBJ2-7
d_gene: TRBD1

CDR3aa: CASSPRTGVTVNNEQFF
CDR3nt: TGTGCCAGCAGCCCCCGGACAGGGGTCACCGTTAACAATGAGCAGTTCTTC
v_gene: TRBV7-2
abundance: few
j_gene: TRBJ2-1
d_gene: TRBD1

CDR3aa: CSVEGTSNNEQFF
CDR3nt: TGCAGCGTTGAAGGGACTAGCAACAATGAGCAGTTCTTC
v_gene: TRBV29-1
abundance: few
j_gene: TRBJ2-1
d_gene: TRBD2

CDR3aa: CASSPVVLAGSGNEQFF
CDR3nt: TGTGCCAGCAGCCCTGTCGTGCTAGCGGGGTCAGGGAATGAGCAGTTCTTC
v_gene: TRBV11-2
abundance: few
j_gene: TRBJ2-1
d_gene: TRBD2

CDR3aa: CASSLRRGNQPQHF
CDR3nt: TGTGCCAGCAGCTTGCGGAGGGGCAATCAGCCCCAGCATTTT
v_gene: TRBV5-6
abundance: NA
j_gene: TRBJ1-5
d_gene: NA

CDR3aa: CASSLLGGNTEAFF
CDR3nt: TGTGCCAGCAGCCTCCTCGGGGGGAACACTGAAGCTTTCTTT
v_gene: TRBV16
abundance: NA
j_gene: TRBJ1-1
d_gene: NA

CDR3aa: CASSQDRHEKLFF
CDR3nt: TGCGCCAGCAGCCAAGATCGTCATGAAAAACTGTTTTTT
v_gene: TRBV4-3
abundance: many
j_gene: TRBJ1-4
d_gene: NA

CDR3aa: CASSLQGTSPLHF
CDR3nt: TGTGCCAGCAGCTTACAGGGGACTTCACCCCTCCACTTT
v_gene: TRBV7-6
abundance: NA
j_gene: TRBJ1-6
d_gene: NA

CDR3aa: CASSPRQGLGVNSPLHF
CDR3nt: TGTGCCAGCTCACCAAGACAGGGGCTGGGGGTAAATTCACCCCTCCACTTT
v_gene: TRBV18
abundance: NA
j_gene: TRBJ1-6
d_gene: TRBD1

CDR3aa: CASTPGGKETQYF
CDR3nt: TGCGCCAGCACCCCAGGCGGGAAAGAGACCCAGTACTTC
v_gene: TRBV5-1
abundance: few
j_gene: TRBJ2-5
d_gene: NA

CDR3aa: CASSRPGTGMRTDTQYF
CDR3nt: TGTGCCAGCAGCCGTCCCGGGACAGGGATGAGGACAGATACGCAGTATTTT
v_gene: TRBV27
abundance: NA
j_gene: TRBJ2-3
d_gene: TRBD1

CDR3aa: CASSFRAGSTDTQYF
CDR3nt: TGTGCCAGCAGCTTTAGGGCGGGGAGCACAGATACGCAGTATTTT
v_gene: TRBV7-3
abundance: NA
j_gene: TRBJ2-3
d_gene: NA

CDR3aa: CASSPRFVQETQYF
CDR3nt: TGTGCCAGCAGCCCCCGGTTTGTGCAAGAGACCCAGTACTTC
v_gene: TRBV7-2
abundance: NA
j_gene: TRBJ2-5
d_gene: NA

CDR3aa: CASSLALAGYNEQFF
CDR3nt: TGTGCCAGCAGCTTAGCGCTAGCGGGTTACAATGAGCAGTTCTTC
v_gene: TRBV7-9
abundance: many
j_gene: TRBJ2-1
d_gene: TRBD2

CDR3aa: CASSFLAGTNTDTQYF
CDR3nt: TGCGCCAGCAGCTTTTTGGCAGGGACTAACACAGATACGCAGTATTTT
v_gene: TRBV5-1
abundance: NA
j_gene: TRBJ2-3
d_gene: TRBD2

CDR3aa: CASRAGGNTGELFF
CDR3nt: TGTGCCAGCCGGGCGGGGGGGAACACCGGGGAGCTGTTTTTT
v_gene: TRBV7-2
abundance: NA
j_gene: TRBJ2-2
d_gene: TRBD2

CDR3aa: CASRTRVGETQYF
CDR3nt: TGTGCCAGCAGAACCAGGGTTGGGGAGACCCAGTACTTC
v_gene: TRBV6-1
abundance: NA
j_gene: TRBJ2-5
d_gene: NA

CDR3aa: CASSLGLAISYEQYF
CDR3nt: TGTGCCAGCAGTTTAGGACTAGCGATTTCCTACGAGCAGTACTTC
v_gene: TRBV2
abundance: NA
j_gene: TRBJ2-7
d_gene: TRBD2

CDR3aa: CASSFRQASYEQYF
CDR3nt: TGTGCCAGCAGCTTTCGGCAGGCGTCCTACGAGCAGTACTTC
v_gene: TRBV11-2
abundance: few
j_gene: TRBJ2-7
d_gene: NA

CDR3aa: CASSEPFREVF
CDR3nt: TGTGCCAGCAGTGAACCTTTCCGGGAGGTCTTC
v_gene: TRBV6-1
abundance: NA
j_gene: TRBJ1-2
d_gene: NA

CDR3aa: CASRRTGANYGYTF
CDR3nt: TGTGCCAGTAGGCGAACAGGGGCTAACTATGGCTACACCTTC
v_gene: TRBV19
abundance: few
j_gene: TRBJ1-2
d_gene: TRBD1

CDR3aa: CASSEFIAGVSYNSPLHF
CDR3nt: TGTGCCAGCAGTGAATTTATTGCGGGAGTCTCCTATAATTCACCCCTCCACTTT
v_gene: TRBV2
abundance: few
j_gene: TRBJ1-6
d_gene: NA

CDR3aa: CASSLALGAGETQYF
CDR3nt: TGTGCCAGCAGCTTAGCGCTGGGGGCAGGGGAGACCCAGTACTTC
v_gene: TRBV7-2
abundance: NA
j_gene: TRBJ2-5
d_gene: NA